This T cell receptor beta chain was captured by sequencing in a study of CD8 T cells in ankylosing spondylitis. General study points: According to the report, clones linked to the disease were significantly enriched in matched synovial fluid samples taken from ankylosing spondylitis patients.

Turning to this clonotype: The target antigen is unknown. The junction departs from germline at one end; a sequencing error may be responsible.

MiXCR, run by TCRdb on the 5' RACE reads, gives a single entry per CDR3 protein. The sample holds under 250,000 distinct CDR3 sequences, 10% seen once. Germline V gene sequence: CDR1 SGHTA, CDR2 FQGNSA. This CDR3 region has 13 residues. This chain connects TRBV7-2 to TRBJ2-1, with a weak D call TRBD2 (5 bases). The sequence was obtained from a male donor with ankylosing spondylitis or in good health (not recorded which). Sequenced sample: blood, either unsorted or a sorted T cell fraction (not recorded which). The CDR3 sequence: CVARGQAYNGQFF. CDR3 DNA: TGTGTAGCCAGAGGGCAGGCCTACAATGGGCAGTTCTTC.